This is a list of T cell receptor beta chains from one sample in a study of T cell changes during pregnancy in multiple sclerosis. Using immunoSEQ multiplex PCR, the repertoire was profiled, and TCRdb retains in-frame clones only, with some absent. The table records 70,000 to 90,000 clones, 85% to 95% of them present only once. This specimen consisted of peripheral blood, obtained in the first trimester of pregnancy. The source is a female donor with multiple sclerosis, enrolled in a pregnancy study. Each CDR3 is given with its conserved first and last residue. Each record gives: clone size, J gene, D gene, CDR3 length, V gene, CDR3 DNA, CDR3 protein. D genes are given only for firm matches. Where a row states a size, it is once, few, many or the class of an expanded clone; other rows omit it.

abundance: NA; j_gene: TRBJ1-5; d_gene: NA; len: 12; v_gene: TRBV27; CDR3nt: TGTGCCAGCAGTGACTCGAATCAGCCCCAGCATTTT; CDR3aa: CASSDSNQPQHF
abundance: once; j_gene: TRBJ2-3; d_gene: NA; len: 14; v_gene: TRBV5-8; CDR3nt: TGTGCCAGCAGCTATATGACAGGCTCAGATACGCAGTATTTT; CDR3aa: CASSYMTGSDTQYF
abundance: NA; j_gene: TRBJ2-3; d_gene: TRBD2; len: 17; v_gene: TRBV9; CDR3nt: TGTGCCAGCAGCGTAGCCAGCGGGGGGGCCGGCACAGATACGCAGTATTTT; CDR3aa: CASSVASGGAGTDTQYF
abundance: NA; j_gene: TRBJ1-6; d_gene: NA; len: 13; v_gene: TRBV5-1; CDR3nt: TGCGCCAGTAAGGGACTCTCCGAATCACCCCTCCACTTT; CDR3aa: CASKGLSESPLHF
abundance: few; j_gene: TRBJ2-1; d_gene: NA; len: 17; v_gene: TRBV10-3; CDR3nt: TGTGCCATCAGTGTGGACGGGGAAGGTATCTCCTACAATGAGCAGTTCTTC; CDR3aa: CAISVDGEGISYNEQFF
abundance: NA; j_gene: TRBJ1-1; d_gene: NA; len: 13; v_gene: TRBV9; CDR3nt: TGTGCCAGCACTGAAGGGGTTTCGGGTGAAGCTTTCTTT; CDR3aa: CASTEGVSGEAFF
abundance: NA; j_gene: TRBJ2-3; d_gene: TRBD2; len: 17; v_gene: TRBV5-1; CDR3nt: TGCGCCAGCAGCTTGGAGGGACTAGCGGGAGTGACAGATACGCAGTATTTT; CDR3aa: CASSLEGLAGVTDTQYF
abundance: NA; j_gene: TRBJ2-3; d_gene: NA; len: 14; v_gene: TRBV27; CDR3nt: TGTGCCAGCGGCCTAGGTACACGGGGGGATACGCAGTATTTT; CDR3aa: CASGLGTRGDTQYF
abundance: NA; j_gene: TRBJ2-2; d_gene: NA; len: 13; v_gene: TRBV6-4; CDR3nt: TGTGCCAGCAGGCGCACGGGCACCGGGGAGCTGTTTTTT; CDR3aa: CASRRTGTGELFF
abundance: few; j_gene: TRBJ2-7; d_gene: NA; len: 14; v_gene: TRBV5-1; CDR3nt: TGCGCCAGCAGCTTTGTGACGAGGACCTACGAGCAGTACTTC; CDR3aa: CASSFVTRTYEQYF
abundance: NA; j_gene: TRBJ2-5; d_gene: TRBD1; len: 15; v_gene: TRBV5-8; CDR3nt: TGTGCCAGCAGCCAGGGGGCCGCGTACCAAGAGACCCAGTACTTC; CDR3aa: CASSQGAAYQETQYF
abundance: NA; j_gene: TRBJ2-1; d_gene: TRBD2; len: 14; v_gene: TRBV27; CDR3nt: TGTGCCAGCAGTTTACAGGGACTAGCCAATGAGCAGTTCTTC; CDR3aa: CASSLQGLANEQFF